This T cell receptor beta chain was sequenced during a study of blood T cell repertoires in COVID-19. Profiling relied on immunoSEQ multiplex PCR, and the TCRdb table lists in-frame clones only, not all of them. Here the sample spans 390,000 or so clones, 87% being singletons. The V end was cut by 4 bases, the J end by 2 bases, with 17 bases between. The V gene's germline CDR1 is LNHDA and CDR2 SQIVND (reference sequence). CDR3 size: 16 residues. The receptor comes from a woman in her fifties or sixties who had recovered from COVID-19. The V gene is TRBV19, the J gene TRBJ1-1, with D tentatively TRBD1 (6 bases). Sequencing was carried out using PBMCs or T cells enriched from blood (not recorded which). The CDR3 loop is CASSTKPGHRNTEAFF. The CDR3, as DNA: TGTGCCAGTAGTACAAAGCCGGGACACAGAAACACTGAAGCTTTCTTT. The full variable domain, in which reference TRBV19 and TRBJ1-1 provide the parts outside the CDR3, is DGGITQSPKYLFRKEGQNVTLSCEQNLNHDAMYWYRQDPGQGLRLIYYSQIVNDFQKGDIAEGYSVSREKKESFPLTVTSAQKNPTAFYLCASSTKPGHRNTEAFFGQGTRLTVV.